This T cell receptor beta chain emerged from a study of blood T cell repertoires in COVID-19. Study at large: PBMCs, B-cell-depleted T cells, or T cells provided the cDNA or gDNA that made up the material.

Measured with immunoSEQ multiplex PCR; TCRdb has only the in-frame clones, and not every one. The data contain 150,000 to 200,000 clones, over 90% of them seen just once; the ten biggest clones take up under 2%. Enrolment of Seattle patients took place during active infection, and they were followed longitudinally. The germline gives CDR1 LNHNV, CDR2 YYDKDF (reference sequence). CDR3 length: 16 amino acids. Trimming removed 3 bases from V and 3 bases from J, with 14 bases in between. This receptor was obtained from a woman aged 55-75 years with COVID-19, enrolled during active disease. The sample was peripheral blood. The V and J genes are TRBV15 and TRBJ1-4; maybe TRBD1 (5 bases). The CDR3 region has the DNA TGTGCCACCAGCAGCGGGGGGGGGATGGCTAATGAAAAACTGTTTTTT. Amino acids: CATSSGGGMANEKLFF.